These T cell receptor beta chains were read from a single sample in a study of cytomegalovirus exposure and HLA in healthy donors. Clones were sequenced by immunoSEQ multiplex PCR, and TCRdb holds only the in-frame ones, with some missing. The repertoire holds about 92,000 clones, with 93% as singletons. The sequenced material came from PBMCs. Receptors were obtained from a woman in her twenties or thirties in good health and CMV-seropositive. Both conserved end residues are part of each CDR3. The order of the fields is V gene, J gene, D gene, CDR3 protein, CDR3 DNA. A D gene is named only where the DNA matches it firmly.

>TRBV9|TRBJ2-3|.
CASSVEGDWVSIADTQYF
TGTGCCAGCAGCGTAGAGGGGGATTGGGTTTCGATCGCAGATACGCAGTATTTT
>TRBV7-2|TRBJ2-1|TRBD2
CASSRRLAGRNEQFF
TGTGCCAGCAGCCGTAGACTAGCGGGAAGGAATGAGCAGTTCTTC
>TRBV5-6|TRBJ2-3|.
CASSLGRAWTSTDTQYF
TGTGCCAGCAGCTTGGGCCGGGCCTGGACTAGCACAGATACGCAGTATTTT
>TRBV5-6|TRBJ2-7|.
CASSLAFGDEQYF
TGTGCCAGCAGCTTGGCTTTCGGGGACGAGCAGTACTTC
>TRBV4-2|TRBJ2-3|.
CASSPNHWDTRQYF
TGTGCCAGCAGCCCGAACCACTGGGACACCCGGCAGTATTTT
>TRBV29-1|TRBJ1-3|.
CSVDKGNTIYF
TGCAGCGTTGACAAAGGAAACACCATATATTTT
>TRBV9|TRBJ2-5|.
CASSVAQGQETQYF
TGTGCCAGCAGCGTAGCTCAGGGACAAGAGACCCAGTACTTC
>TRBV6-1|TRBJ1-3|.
CASSHQHSGNTIYF
TGTGCCAGCAGTCATCAACACTCTGGAAACACCATATATTTT
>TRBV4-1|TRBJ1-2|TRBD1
CASSLTGVDGYTF
TGCGCCAGCAGCCTAACAGGGGTCGATGGCTACACCTTC
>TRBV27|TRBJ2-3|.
CASSLSALVVTDTQYF
TGTGCCAGCAGTTTATCTGCCCTAGTTGTTACAGATACGCAGTATTTT
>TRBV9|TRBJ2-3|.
CASAKGVTDTQYF
TGTGCCAGCGCCAAGGGAGTAACAGATACGCAGTATTTT
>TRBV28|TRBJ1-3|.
CASLTGGIKRNTIYF
TGTGCCAGCCTCACGGGGGGAATCAAACGAAACACCATATATTTT
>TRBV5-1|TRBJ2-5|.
CASSLDRKETQYF
TGCGCCAGCAGCTTGGACAGGAAAGAGACCCAGTACTTC
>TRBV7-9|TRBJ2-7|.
CASSPLEYSYEQYF
TGTGCCAGCAGCCCGTTGGAGTACTCCTACGAGCAGTACTTC
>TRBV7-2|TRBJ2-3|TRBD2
CASRGGWALSTDTQYF
TGTGCCAGCAGGGGGGGGTGGGCCCTTTCCACAGATACGCAGTATTTT
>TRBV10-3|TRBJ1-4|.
CAISRRGGDEKLFF
TGTGCCATCAGCCGGCGGGGTGGGGATGAAAAACTGTTTTTT
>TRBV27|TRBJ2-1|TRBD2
CASSLWRGSGPNEQFF
TGTGCCAGCAGTTTATGGCGCGGGAGTGGGCCAAATGAGCAGTTCTTC
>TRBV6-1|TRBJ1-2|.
CASSENPGQKNYGYTF
TGTGCCAGCAGTGAAAATCCGGGACAAAAGAACTATGGCTACACCTTC
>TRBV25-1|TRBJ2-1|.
CASSESSEQFF
TGTGCCAGCAGTGAATCGTCTGAGCAGTTCTTC
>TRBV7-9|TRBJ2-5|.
CASSGRTGTSETQYF
TGTGCCAGCAGCGGACGAACCGGGACTTCGGAGACCCAGTACTTC